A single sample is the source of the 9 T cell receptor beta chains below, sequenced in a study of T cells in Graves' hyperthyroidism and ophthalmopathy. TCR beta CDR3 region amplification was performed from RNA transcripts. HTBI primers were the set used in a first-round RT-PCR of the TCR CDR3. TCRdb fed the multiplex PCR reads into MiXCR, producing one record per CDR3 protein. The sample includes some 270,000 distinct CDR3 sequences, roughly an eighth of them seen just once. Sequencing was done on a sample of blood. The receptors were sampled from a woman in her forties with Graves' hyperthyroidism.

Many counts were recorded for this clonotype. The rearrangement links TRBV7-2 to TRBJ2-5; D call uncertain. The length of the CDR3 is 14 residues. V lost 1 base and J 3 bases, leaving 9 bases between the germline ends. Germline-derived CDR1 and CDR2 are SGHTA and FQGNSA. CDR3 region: CASSLDLGEETQYF. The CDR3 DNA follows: TGTGCCAGCAGCTTAGACCTGGGTGAAGAGACCCAGTACTTC.

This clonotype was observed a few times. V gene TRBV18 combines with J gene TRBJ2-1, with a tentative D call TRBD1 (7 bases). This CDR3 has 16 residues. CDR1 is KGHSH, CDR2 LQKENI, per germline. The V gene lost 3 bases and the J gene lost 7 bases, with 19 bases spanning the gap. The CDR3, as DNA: TGTGCCAGCTCACCCGGGACAGTCAGGGGGGCTAATGAGCAGTTCTTC. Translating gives CASSPGTVRGANEQFF.

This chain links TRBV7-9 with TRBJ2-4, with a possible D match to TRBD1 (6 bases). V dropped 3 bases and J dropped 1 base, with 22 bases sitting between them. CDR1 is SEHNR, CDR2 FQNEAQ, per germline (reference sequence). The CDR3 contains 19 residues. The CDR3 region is CASSFYSASLRGAKNIQYF. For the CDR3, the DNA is TGTGCCAGCAGCTTCTACTCGGCTAGCTTGAGGGGGGCCAAAAACATTCAGTACTTC.

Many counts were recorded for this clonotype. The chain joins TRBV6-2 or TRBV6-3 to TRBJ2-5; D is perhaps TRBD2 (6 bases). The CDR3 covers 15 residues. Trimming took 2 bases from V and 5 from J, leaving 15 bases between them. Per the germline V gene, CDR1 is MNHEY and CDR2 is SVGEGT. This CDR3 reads CASSYRPGVEETQYF. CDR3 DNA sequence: TGTGCCAGCAGTTACCGCCCGGGGGTTGAGGAGACCCAGTACTTC.

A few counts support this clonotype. CDR3 in amino acids: CASSLVGSHTGELFF. The CDR3 coding sequence is TGTGCCAGCAGCTTAGTAGGGAGCCACACCGGGGAGCTGTTTTTT. The rearrangement joins TRBV11-2 to TRBJ2-2; weak D call: TRBD2 (5 bases). The CDR3 is 15 amino acids. V was clipped by 1 base and J by 3 bases, with 9 bases between them. The germline CDR1 and CDR2 sequences are SGHAT and FQNNGV.

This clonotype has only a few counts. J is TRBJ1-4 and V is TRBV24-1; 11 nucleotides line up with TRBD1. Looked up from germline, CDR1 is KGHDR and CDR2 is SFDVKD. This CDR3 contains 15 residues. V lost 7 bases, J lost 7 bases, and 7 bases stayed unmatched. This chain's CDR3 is CATSQTGTGGEKLFF. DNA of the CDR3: TGTGCCACCAGCCAGACCGGGACAGGGGGTGAAAAACTGTTTTTT.

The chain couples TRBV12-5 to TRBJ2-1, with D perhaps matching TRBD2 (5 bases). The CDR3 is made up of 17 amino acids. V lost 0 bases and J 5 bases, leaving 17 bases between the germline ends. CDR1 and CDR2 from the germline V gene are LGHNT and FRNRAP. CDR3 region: CASGLVVWEKRDNEQFF. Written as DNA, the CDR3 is TGTGCTAGTGGTTTGGTAGTTTGGGAGAAAAGGGACAATGAGCAGTTCTTC.

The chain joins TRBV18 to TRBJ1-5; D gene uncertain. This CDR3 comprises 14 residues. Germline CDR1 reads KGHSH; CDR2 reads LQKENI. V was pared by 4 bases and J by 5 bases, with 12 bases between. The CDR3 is CASSQEAGYQPQHF. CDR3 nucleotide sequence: TGTGCCAGCTCACAAGAGGCGGGTTATCAGCCCCAGCATTTT. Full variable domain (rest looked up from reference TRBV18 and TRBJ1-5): NAGVMQNPRHLVRRRGQEARLRCSPMKGHSHVYWYRQLPEEGLKFMVYLQKENIIDESGMPKERFSAEFPKEGPSILRIQQVVRGDSAAYFCASSQEAGYQPQHFGDGTRLSIL.

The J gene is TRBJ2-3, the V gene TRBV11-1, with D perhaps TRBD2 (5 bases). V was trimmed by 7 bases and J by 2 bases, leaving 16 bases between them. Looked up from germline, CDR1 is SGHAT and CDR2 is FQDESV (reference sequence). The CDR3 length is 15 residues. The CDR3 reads CASTQLGLYTDTQYF. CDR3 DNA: TGTGCCAGCACCCAATTAGGACTGTACACAGATACGCAGTATTTT.